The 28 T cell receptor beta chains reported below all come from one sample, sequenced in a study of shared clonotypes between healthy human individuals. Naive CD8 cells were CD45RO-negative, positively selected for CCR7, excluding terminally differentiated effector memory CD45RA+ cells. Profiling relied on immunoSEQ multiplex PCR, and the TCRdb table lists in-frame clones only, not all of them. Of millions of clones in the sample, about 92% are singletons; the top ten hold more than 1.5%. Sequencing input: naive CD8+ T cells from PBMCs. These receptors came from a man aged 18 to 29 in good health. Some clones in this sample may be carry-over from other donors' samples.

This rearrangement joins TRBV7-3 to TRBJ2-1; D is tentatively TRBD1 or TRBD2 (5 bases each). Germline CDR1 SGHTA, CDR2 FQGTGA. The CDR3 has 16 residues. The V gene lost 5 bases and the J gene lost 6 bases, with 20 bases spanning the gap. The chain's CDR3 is CASSEAPGTLGNEQFF. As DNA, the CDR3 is TGTGCCAGCAGCGAAGCCCCCGGGACCCTTGGCAATGAGCAGTTCTTC. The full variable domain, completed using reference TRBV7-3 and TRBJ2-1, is GAGVSQTPSNKVTEKGKYVELRCDPISGHTALYWYRQSLGQGPEFLIYFQGTGAADDSGLPNDRFFAVRPEGSVSTLKIQRTERGDSAVYLCASSEAPGTLGNEQFFGPGTRLTVL.

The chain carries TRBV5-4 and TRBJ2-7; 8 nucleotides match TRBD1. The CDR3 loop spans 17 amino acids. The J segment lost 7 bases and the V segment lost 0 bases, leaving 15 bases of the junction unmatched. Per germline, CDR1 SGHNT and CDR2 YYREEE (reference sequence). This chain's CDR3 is CASSLAIRDRKSGEQYF. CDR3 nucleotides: TGTGCCAGCAGCTTGGCTATCCGGGACAGGAAATCTGGGGAGCAGTACTTC.

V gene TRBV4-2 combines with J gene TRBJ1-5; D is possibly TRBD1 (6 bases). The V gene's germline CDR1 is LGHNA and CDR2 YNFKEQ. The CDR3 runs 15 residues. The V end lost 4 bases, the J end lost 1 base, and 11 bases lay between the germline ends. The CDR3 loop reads CASSPKGGSNQPQHF. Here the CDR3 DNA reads TGTGCCAGCAGCCCAAAGGGGGGGAGCAATCAGCCCCAGCATTTT.

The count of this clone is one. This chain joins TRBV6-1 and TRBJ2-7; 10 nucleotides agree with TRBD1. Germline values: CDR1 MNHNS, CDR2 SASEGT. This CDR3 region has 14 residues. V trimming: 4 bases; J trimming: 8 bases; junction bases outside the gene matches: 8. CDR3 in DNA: TGTGCCAGCAGTGCCTCCGGGACAGGGGCCCAGCAGTACTTC. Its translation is CASSASGTGAQQYF.

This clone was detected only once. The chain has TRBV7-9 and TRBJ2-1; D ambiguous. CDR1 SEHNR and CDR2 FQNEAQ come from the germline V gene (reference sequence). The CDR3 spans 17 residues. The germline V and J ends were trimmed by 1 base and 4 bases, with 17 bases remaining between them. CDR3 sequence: CASSLGTVGNIYNEQFF. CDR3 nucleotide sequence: TGTGCCAGCAGCTTAGGGACCGTAGGAAACATATACAATGAGCAGTTCTTC.

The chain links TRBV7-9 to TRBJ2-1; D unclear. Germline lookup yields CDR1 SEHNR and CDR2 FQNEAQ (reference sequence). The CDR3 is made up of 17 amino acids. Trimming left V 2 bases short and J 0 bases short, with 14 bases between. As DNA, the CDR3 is TGTGCCAGCAGCTTAACCTTATCCCTAAGCTCCTACAATGAGCAGTTCTTC. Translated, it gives CASSLTLSLSSYNEQFF.

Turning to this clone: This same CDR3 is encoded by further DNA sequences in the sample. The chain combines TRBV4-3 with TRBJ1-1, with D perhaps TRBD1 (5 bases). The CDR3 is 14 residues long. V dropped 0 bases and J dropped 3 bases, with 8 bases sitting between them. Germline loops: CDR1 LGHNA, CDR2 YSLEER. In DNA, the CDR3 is TGCGCCAGCAGCCAAGATGTGGGGGACACTGAAGCTTTCTTT. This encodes CASSQDVGDTEAFF.

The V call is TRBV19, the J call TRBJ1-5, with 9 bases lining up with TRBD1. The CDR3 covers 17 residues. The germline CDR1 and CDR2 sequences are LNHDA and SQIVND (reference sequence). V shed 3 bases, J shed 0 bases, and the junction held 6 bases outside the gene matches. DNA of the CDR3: TGTGCCAGTAGTATGGGGACAGGGAGTGGTAGCAATCAGCCCCAGCATTTT. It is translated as CASSMGTGSGSNQPQHF.

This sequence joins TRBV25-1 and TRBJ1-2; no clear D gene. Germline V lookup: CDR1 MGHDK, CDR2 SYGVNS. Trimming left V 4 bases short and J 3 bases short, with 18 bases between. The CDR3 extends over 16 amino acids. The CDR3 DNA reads TGTGCCAGCAGTGGGCCGAGGCCAAGGGAAGACTATGGCTACACCTTC. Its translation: CASSGPRPREDYGYTF.

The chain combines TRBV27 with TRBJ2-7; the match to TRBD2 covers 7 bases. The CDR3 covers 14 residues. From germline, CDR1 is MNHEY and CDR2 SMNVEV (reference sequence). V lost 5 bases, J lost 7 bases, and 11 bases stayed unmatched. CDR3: CASSPGTTTEEQYF. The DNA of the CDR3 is TGTGCCAGCAGTCCCGGGACTACCACCGAGGAGCAGTACTTC.

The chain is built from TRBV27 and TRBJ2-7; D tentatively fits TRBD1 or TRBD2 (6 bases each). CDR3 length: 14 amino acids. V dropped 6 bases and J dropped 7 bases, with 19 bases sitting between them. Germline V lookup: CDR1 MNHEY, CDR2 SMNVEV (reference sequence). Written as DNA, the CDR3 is TGTGCCAGCAGCCCGGGGGCGGGGAAGATGGAGCAGTACTTC. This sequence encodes CASSPGAGKMEQYF.

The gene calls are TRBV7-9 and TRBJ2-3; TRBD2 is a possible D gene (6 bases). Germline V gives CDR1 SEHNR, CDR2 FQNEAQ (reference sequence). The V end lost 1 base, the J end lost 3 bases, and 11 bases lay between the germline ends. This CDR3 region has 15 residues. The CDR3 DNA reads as TGTGCCAGCAGCTTAGGGCTAGCGCCTACAGATACGCAGTATTTT. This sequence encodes CASSLGLAPTDTQYF.

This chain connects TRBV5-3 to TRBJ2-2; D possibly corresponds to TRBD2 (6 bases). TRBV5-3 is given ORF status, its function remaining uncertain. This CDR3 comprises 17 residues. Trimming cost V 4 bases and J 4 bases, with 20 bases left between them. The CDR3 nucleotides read TGTGCCAGAAGCCGCGGCGCCGGGAGACCAGGCACCGGGGAGCTGTTTTTT. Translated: CARSRGAGRPGTGELFF.

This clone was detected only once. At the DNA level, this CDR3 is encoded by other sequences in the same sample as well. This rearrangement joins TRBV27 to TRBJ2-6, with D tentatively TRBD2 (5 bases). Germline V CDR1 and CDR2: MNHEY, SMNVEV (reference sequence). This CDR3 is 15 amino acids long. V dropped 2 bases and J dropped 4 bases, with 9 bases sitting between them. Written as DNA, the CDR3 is TGTGCCAGCAGTTTACGGGGATCAGGGGCCAACGTCCTGACTTTC. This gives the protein CASSLRGSGANVLTF.

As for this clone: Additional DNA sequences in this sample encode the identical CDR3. The CDR3 nucleotides read TGTGCCACCAGCAGAGATCGGCTAGCGGAAAACACCGGGGAGCTGTTTTTT. Translating it yields CATSRDRLAENTGELFF. The chain combines TRBV15 with TRBJ2-2, with 7 bases fitting TRBD2. The CDR3 length is 17 residues. Germline V gene sequence: CDR1 LNHNV, CDR2 YYDKDF (reference sequence). Losses at the gene ends were 0 bases for V and 2 bases for J; bases not matched to a gene: 6.

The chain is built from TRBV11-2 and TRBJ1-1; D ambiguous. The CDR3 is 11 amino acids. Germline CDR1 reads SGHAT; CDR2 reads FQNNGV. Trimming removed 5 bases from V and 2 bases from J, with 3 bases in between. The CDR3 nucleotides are TGTGCCAGCAGCCATAACACTGAAGCTTTCTTT. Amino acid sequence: CASSHNTEAFF.

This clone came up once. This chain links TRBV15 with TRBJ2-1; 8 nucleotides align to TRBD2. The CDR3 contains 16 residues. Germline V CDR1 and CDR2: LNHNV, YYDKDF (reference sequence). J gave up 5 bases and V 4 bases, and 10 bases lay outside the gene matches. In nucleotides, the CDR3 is TGTGCCACCAGCACCTCCCCGCGGGAGGTCGACAATGAGCAGTTCTTC. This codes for CATSTSPREVDNEQFF.

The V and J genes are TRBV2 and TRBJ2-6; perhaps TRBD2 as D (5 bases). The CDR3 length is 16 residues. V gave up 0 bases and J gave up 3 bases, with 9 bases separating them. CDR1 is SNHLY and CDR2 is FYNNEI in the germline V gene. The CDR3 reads CASSEAGVFGANVLTF. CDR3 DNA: TGTGCCAGCAGTGAAGCGGGAGTCTTTGGGGCCAACGTCCTGACTTTC.

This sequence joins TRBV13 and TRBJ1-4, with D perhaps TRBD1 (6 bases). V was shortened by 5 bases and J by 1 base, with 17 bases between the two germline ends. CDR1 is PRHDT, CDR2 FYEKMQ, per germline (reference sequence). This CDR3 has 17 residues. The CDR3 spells CASSPTERGETNEKLFF. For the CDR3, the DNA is TGTGCCAGCAGCCCAACGGAGAGGGGGGAAACTAATGAAAAACTGTTTTTT.

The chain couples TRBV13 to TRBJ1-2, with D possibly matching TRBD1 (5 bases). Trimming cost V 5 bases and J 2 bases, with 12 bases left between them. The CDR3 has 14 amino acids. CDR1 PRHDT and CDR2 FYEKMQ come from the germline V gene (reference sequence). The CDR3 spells CASSIRGTNYGYTF. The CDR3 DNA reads TGTGCCAGCAGCATACGGGGCACAAACTATGGCTACACCTTC.

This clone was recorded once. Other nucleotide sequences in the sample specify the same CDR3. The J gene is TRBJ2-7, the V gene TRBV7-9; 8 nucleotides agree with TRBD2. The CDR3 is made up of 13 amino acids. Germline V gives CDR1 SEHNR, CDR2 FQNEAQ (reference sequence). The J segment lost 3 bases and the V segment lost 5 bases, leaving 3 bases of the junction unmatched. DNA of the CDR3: TGTGCCAGCAGCCCTGGGACTAGCTACGAGCAGTACTTC. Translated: CASSPGTSYEQYF.

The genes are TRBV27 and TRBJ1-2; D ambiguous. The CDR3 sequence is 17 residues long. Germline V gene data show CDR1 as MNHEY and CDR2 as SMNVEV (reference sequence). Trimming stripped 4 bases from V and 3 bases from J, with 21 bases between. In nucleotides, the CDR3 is TGTGCCAGCAGTTCTACACCGTCTCGCGGGGAAGACTATGGCTACACCTTC. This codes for CASSSTPSRGEDYGYTF.

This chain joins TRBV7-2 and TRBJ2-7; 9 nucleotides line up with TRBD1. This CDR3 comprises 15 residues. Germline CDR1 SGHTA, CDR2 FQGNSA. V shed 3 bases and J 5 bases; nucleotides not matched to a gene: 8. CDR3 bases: TGTGCCAGCAGCTTGGGACAGGGCGAGTTCGACGAGCAGTACTTC. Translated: CASSLGQGEFDEQYF.

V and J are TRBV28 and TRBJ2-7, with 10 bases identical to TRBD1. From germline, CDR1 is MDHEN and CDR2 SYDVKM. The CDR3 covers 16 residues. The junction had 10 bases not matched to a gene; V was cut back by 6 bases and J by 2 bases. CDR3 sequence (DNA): TGTGCCAGCAGCCCGAACCCTGGGACAGGGGCCTACGAGCAGTACTTC. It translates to CASSPNPGTGAYEQYF.

The CDR3 sequence is CASSYAGQGHEQFF. The CDR3 region has the DNA TGTGCCAGCAGTTACGCGGGACAGGGGCATGAGCAGTTCTTC. V and J are TRBV6-6 and TRBJ2-1; 10 bases are shared with TRBD1. Losses at the gene ends were 2 bases for V and 8 bases for J; bases not matched to a gene: 3. This CDR3 region has 14 residues. Germline V gene data show CDR1 as MNHNY and CDR2 as SVGAGI (reference sequence).

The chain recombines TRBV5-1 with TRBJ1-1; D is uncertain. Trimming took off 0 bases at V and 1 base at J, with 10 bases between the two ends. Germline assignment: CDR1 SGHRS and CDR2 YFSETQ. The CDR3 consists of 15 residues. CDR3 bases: TGCGCCAGCAGCTTGGCGGTCGGGCAGAACACTGAAGCTTTCTTT. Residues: CASSLAVGQNTEAFF.

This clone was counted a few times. The CDR3 DNA follows: TGCGCCAGCAGCCAAGATTTCACAGTCAATCAGCCCCAGCATTTT. Translating it yields CASSQDFTVNQPQHF. The rearrangement links TRBV4-1 to TRBJ1-5; D remains unclear. Trimming took off 0 bases at V and 3 bases at J, with 9 bases between the two ends. The V gene's germline CDR1 is MGHRA and CDR2 YSYEKL. CDR3 length: 15 amino acids.

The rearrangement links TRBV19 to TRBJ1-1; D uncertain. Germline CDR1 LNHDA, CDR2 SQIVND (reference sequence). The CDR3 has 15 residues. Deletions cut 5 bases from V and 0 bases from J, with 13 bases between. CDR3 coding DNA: TGTGCCAGTAGTTACCGGGGAACGGTGAACACTGAAGCTTTCTTT. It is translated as CASSYRGTVNTEAFF. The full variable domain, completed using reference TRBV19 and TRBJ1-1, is DGGITQSPKYLFRKEGQNVTLSCEQNLNHDAMYWYRQDPGQGLRLIYYSQIVNDFQKGDIAEGYSVSREKKESFPLTVTSAQKNPTAFYLCASSYRGTVNTEAFFGQGTRLTVV.